The rows below give T cell receptor beta chains drawn from one sample of a study of T cell responses to AZD1222 COVID-19 vaccine. Sequencing was performed with immunoSEQ multiplex PCR; in TCRdb, only in-frame clones are kept and a portion is missing. Altogether about 120,000 clones are present, more than 75% being singletons, with the ten largest covering 3.5%. This specimen consisted of peripheral blood, obtained 28 days after the second AZD1222 dose. The receptors derive from an adult who received the AZD1222 COVID-19 vaccine. CDR3s include the opening cysteine and the closing phenylalanine or tryptophan. The D gene is left open where the match is weak. Size is omitted from some rows. Given values are once, few, many or a class for expanded clones.

v_gene	d_gene	abundance	j_gene	CDR3aa	CDR3nt
TRBV2	NA	NA	TRBJ1-3	CASSSGSSGNTIYF	TGTGCCAGCAGTTCAGGGAGCTCTGGAAACACCATATATTTT
TRBV5-6	NA	NA	TRBJ2-3	CASSPLEGFVTDTQYF	TGTGCCAGCAGCCCGCTCGAGGGTTTCGTTACAGATACGCAGTATTTT
TRBV7-9	NA	NA	TRBJ1-3	CASSLASGNTIYF	TGTGCCAGCAGCTTAGCTTCTGGAAACACCATATATTTT
TRBV5-4	NA	NA	TRBJ2-5	CASSLPGGRETQYF	TGTGCCAGCAGCTTGCCCGGAGGGCGGGAGACCCAGTACTTC
TRBV3-1/TRBV3-2	NA	NA	TRBJ2-7	CASTSRGLSSYEQYF	TGTGCCAGCACCAGTCGGGGCCTTAGCTCCTACGAGCAGTACTTC
TRBV6-2/TRBV6-3	NA	NA	TRBJ2-7	CASSYVYEQYF	TGTGCCAGCAGTTACGTCTACGAGCAGTACTTC
TRBV3-1/TRBV3-2	NA	NA	TRBJ2-1	CASSQTTSYNEQFF	TGTGCCAGCAGCCAAACGACCAGCTACAATGAGCAGTTCTTC
TRBV7-9	NA	NA	TRBJ1-1	CASSLGVTYTEAFF	TGTGCCAGCAGCTTAGGTGTGACATACACTGAAGCTTTCTTT
TRBV15	TRBD1	NA	TRBJ1-5	CATSLTDRGSNQPQHF	TGTGCCACCAGCCTGACCGACAGGGGAAGCAATCAGCCCCAGCATTTT
TRBV2	NA	once	TRBJ1-2	CASSAGTYGYTF	TGTGCCAGCAGCGCAGGGACCTATGGCTACACCTTC
TRBV3-1/TRBV3-2	NA	NA	TRBJ2-7	CASSGQGGKYEQYF	TGTGCCAGCAGCGGCCAGGGGGGGAAATACGAGCAGTACTTC
TRBV5-1	NA	NA	TRBJ1-2	CASSDEHGYTF	TGCGCCAGCAGCGACGAACACGGCTACACCTTC
TRBV7-9	NA	NA	TRBJ2-5	CASSLALTREETQYF	TGTGCCAGCAGCTTAGCCCTGACTAGAGAAGAGACCCAGTACTTC
TRBV6-4	NA	NA	TRBJ2-7	CASRPGTAGDRTYEQYF	TGTGCCAGCAGGCCCGGGACAGCGGGGGACAGGACCTACGAGCAGTACTTC
TRBV2	TRBD1	NA	TRBJ1-6	CASGDRSSYNSPLHF	TGTGCCAGCGGGGACAGAAGTTCTTATAATTCACCCCTCCACTTT
TRBV11-2	TRBD1	NA	TRBJ1-6	CASSSDPGQGYSPLHF	TGTGCCAGCAGCTCCGACCCCGGACAGGGGTATTCACCCCTCCACTTT
TRBV28	NA	NA	TRBJ1-5	CASAGTSNQPQHF	TGTGCCAGCGCAGGGACTAGCAATCAGCCCCAGCATTTT
TRBV6-5	NA	NA	TRBJ1-3	CASSYLSLGAGNTIYF	TGCGCCAGCAGTTATTTGAGCCTCGGAGCTGGAAACACCATATATTTT
TRBV7-2	NA	NA	TRBJ1-5	CASSLEIGTNQPQHF	TGTGCCAGCAGCTTAGAAATCGGAACGAATCAGCCCCAGCATTTT
TRBV29-1	NA	NA	TRBJ1-1	CSVEALETEAFF	TGCAGCGTTGAAGCTCTAGAGACTGAAGCTTTCTTT
TRBV9	TRBD1	NA	TRBJ1-2	CASSGVGQGATGYGYTF	TGTGCCAGCAGCGGCGTGGGACAGGGTGCTACCGGGTATGGCTACACCTTC
TRBV18	NA	NA	TRBJ2-7	CASSPPSWQPDSYEQYF	TGTGCCAGCTCACCACCGTCTTGGCAGCCTGACTCCTACGAGCAGTACTTC
TRBV6-1	NA	NA	TRBJ2-2	CASSESSGTGELFF	TGTGCCAGCAGTGAATCTTCGGGCACCGGGGAGCTGTTTTTT
TRBV7-8	TRBD1	NA	TRBJ2-7	CASSFAYSGTGRSYEQYF	TGTGCCAGCAGCTTCGCGTACTCCGGGACAGGGAGATCCTACGAGCAGTACTTC